This TCR beta chain appears in the sequencing data of a study of blood T cell repertoires in COVID-19. Per the original methods: By means of reference gene primer amplification, nucleated cell counts were estimated. The method was immunoSEQ multiplex PCR; TCRdb's version includes in-frame clones alone and lacks a portion of them. The D gene and trimming were derived from the DNA, and the V and J assignments and clone size from that table. The sample holds roughly 170,000 clones, 84% seen once. Comments on this clone: A read error may produce the germline difference seen at one junction end. Other DNA sequences in the sample encode the same CDR3.

The CDR3 spans 16 residues. Germline loops: CDR1 SGHTA, CDR2 FQGNSA. The sequence came from a man aged 35-49 years who had recovered from COVID-19. Material for sequencing was peripheral blood. The chain links TRBV7-2 to TRBJ2-2, with a tentative D call TRBD2 (6 bases). The chain's CDR3 is CASSLPPRELAGELFF. The CDR3, as DNA: TGTGCCAGCAGCTTACCCCCTCGGGAGCTAGCCGGGGAGCTATTTTTT.